Listed here are 15 T cell receptor beta chains from one sample, sequenced in a study of T cells after yellow fever vaccination. Using its own MiXCR run on the 5' RACE reads, TCRdb lists one record per CDR3 protein. This sample has under 700,000 distinct CDR3 sequences, with about 15% found just once. The source material was PBMCs, sampled 4 to 6 days after the first yellow fever vaccination. The source is a man in his late teens or twenties who received the YFV17D yellow fever vaccine.

V and J are TRBV12-3 or TRBV12-4 and TRBJ1-2; possibly TRBD1 for D (6 bases). The CDR3 is 14 residues long. The V gene lost 6 bases and the J gene lost 8 bases, with 19 bases spanning the gap. The CDR3 loop reads CASRLWQGPGGYTF. The CDR3 DNA is TGTGCCAGCAGACTCTGGCAGGGGCCTGGAGGCTACACCTTC.

This clonotype was seen only a few times. The genes are TRBV2 and TRBJ2-1, with 13 bases aligning to TRBD2. The CDR3 is 20 amino acids. V was clipped by 0 bases and J by 0 bases; unmatched bases: 8. Germline loops: CDR1 SNHLY, CDR2 FYNNEI. CDR3 nucleotide sequence: TGTGCCAGCAGTGAAGCGCAGGGACTAGCGGGATGGAGCTCCTACAATGAGCAGTTCTTC. This translates into CASSEAQGLAGWSSYNEQFF.

This clonotype was detected a few times. The gene calls are TRBV7-2 and TRBJ2-1; a possible D gene is TRBD2 (6 bases). With 5 bases removed from V and 0 bases from J, the gap between germline ends came to 11 bases. Germline loops: CDR1 SGHTA, CDR2 FQGNSA. This CDR3 is built from 15 residues. The CDR3 here is CASSQEAGSYNEQFF. The CDR3, as DNA: TGTGCCAGCAGCCAGGAAGCGGGCTCCTACAATGAGCAGTTCTTC.

This clonotype was seen only a few times. This chain uses TRBV4-2 with TRBJ2-7, with 7 bases lining up with TRBD1. The CDR3 sequence is 15 residues long. V dropped 8 bases and J dropped 6; count of bases not matched to a gene: 16. The germline V gene encodes CDR1 LGHNA and CDR2 YNFKEQ. CDR3 nucleotides: TGTGCCAGCCGAAAAAACCGGGACAGACCATCCGAGCAGTACTTC. It codes for CASRKNRDRPSEQYF.

This clonotype was seen a few times. This chain uses TRBV27 with TRBJ2-3; 10 nucleotides line up with TRBD2. The CDR3 is 15 amino acids. CDR1 is MNHEY and CDR2 is SMNVEV in the germline V gene (reference sequence). The J segment lost 2 bases and the V segment lost 6 bases, leaving 5 bases of the junction unmatched. The CDR3 nucleotides are TGTGCCAGCAGCAGGACTAGCGGCAACACAGATACGCAGTATTTT. This translates into CASSRTSGNTDTQYF.

This clonotype was observed many times. This chain uses TRBV6-2 or TRBV6-3 with TRBJ1-5, with 7 bases lining up with TRBD1. Per the germline V gene, CDR1 is MNHEY and CDR2 is SVGEGT. V trimming: 5 bases; J trimming: 5 bases; junction bases outside the gene matches: 9. This CDR3 has 15 residues. The CDR3 loop is CASSPGLRGDQPQHF. CDR3 DNA: TGTGCCAGCAGTCCGGGACTCAGGGGGGATCAGCCCCAGCATTTT.

The chain carries TRBV7-2 and TRBJ1-2; D call uncertain. CDR3 length: 14 amino acids. Germline CDR1 reads SGHTA; CDR2 reads FQGNSA. Trimming took off 5 bases at V and 0 bases at J, with 10 bases between the two ends. CDR3 sequence reads: CASSPTQANYGYTF. The CDR3 coding sequence is TGTGCCAGCAGCCCAACGCAAGCTAACTATGGCTACACCTTC.

The chain links TRBV7-2 to TRBJ2-5; D uncertain. The V and J ends lost 1 base and 5 bases respectively, with 11 bases between them. Germline V gene data show CDR1 as SGHTA and CDR2 as FQGNSA. The CDR3 has 14 residues. The CDR3 here is CASSLDTVTETQYF. CDR3 DNA: TGTGCCAGCAGCTTAGACACGGTCACCGAGACCCAGTACTTC.

The V gene is TRBV25-1, the J gene TRBJ1-5; D is unclear. The CDR3 runs to 14 residues. Looked up from germline, CDR1 is MGHDK and CDR2 is SYGVNS. Trimming took 6 bases from V and 0 from J, leaving 9 bases between them. CDR3 loop: CASSEGFSNQPQHF. Here the CDR3 DNA reads TGTGCCAGCAGCGAGGGCTTTAGCAATCAGCCCCAGCATTTT.

In this sample, this clonotype turned up a few times. This chain connects TRBV24-1 to TRBJ2-1; D may be TRBD1 or TRBD2 (5 bases each). Trimming shortened V by 4 bases and J by 5 bases, and 17 bases separated the two germline ends. CDR3 length: 16 residues. Germline CDR1 reads KGHDR; CDR2 reads SFDVKD. CDR3 region: CATSDTREGTNNEQFF. As DNA, the CDR3 is TGTGCCACCAGTGACACCCGGGAAGGGACGAACAATGAGCAGTTCTTC.

This clonotype was counted a few times. The V and J genes are TRBV7-9 and TRBJ2-6; 7 bases map to TRBD1. This CDR3 spans 14 amino acids. The germline CDR1 and CDR2 sequences are SEHNR and FQNEAQ (reference sequence). J was trimmed by 2 bases and V by 5 bases; bases with no gene match: 0. DNA of the CDR3: TGTGCCAGCAGCGGACAGGCTGGGGCCAACGTCCTGACTTTC. Its protein product is CASSGQAGANVLTF.

This clonotype has a count of ten or more. At one end, the junction sequence differs from germline, possibly due to a read error. The J gene is TRBJ2-5, the V gene TRBV7-7; 13 bases fit TRBD2. Looked up from germline, CDR1 is SSHAT and CDR2 is FNYEAQ (reference sequence). The CDR3 runs 15 residues. CDR3 in DNA: TGTGCTAGCAGCAAGACTAGCGGGGGGTTGGAGACCCAGTACTTC. It yields the protein CASSKTSGGLETQYF.

The gene calls are TRBV19 and TRBJ2-6; D may be TRBD1 (6 bases). V lost 7 bases, J lost 4 bases, and 11 bases lay in between. Germline-derived CDR1 and CDR2 are LNHDA and SQIVND (reference sequence). The CDR3 covers 14 residues. CDR3 DNA sequence: TGTGCCAGTAAACCGGACAGAGGGGCCAACGTCCTGACTTTC. Its translation: CASKPDRGANVLTF.

The genes are TRBV28 and TRBJ1-3, with D unclear. CDR1 MDHEN and CDR2 SYDVKM come from the germline V gene. The CDR3 is 14 residues long. The V end lost 5 bases, the J end lost 0 bases, and 8 bases lay between the germline ends. The DNA of the CDR3 is TGTGCCAGCAGTCCCCTCGTCTCTGGAAACACCATATATTTT. The encoded protein is CASSPLVSGNTIYF.

The rearrangement links TRBV6-2 or TRBV6-3 to TRBJ1-5; D ambiguous. The CDR3 extends over 12 amino acids. V dropped 6 bases and J dropped 5 bases, with 8 bases sitting between them. Per the germline V gene, CDR1 is MNHEY and CDR2 is SVGEGT. The CDR3 region has the DNA TGTGCCAGCAGGGGTACGGATCAGCCCCAGCATTTT. Translation gives CASRGTDQPQHF.